The next 14 T cell receptor beta chains were all read from a single sample in a study of T cells after yellow fever vaccination. TCRdb redid the calling of the 5' RACE reads with MiXCR, one entry per CDR3 protein. The repertoire holds roughly 100,000 distinct CDR3 sequences, with 8% to 10% as singletons. Sequencing was performed on CD8+ T cells not binding an NS4B(214-222) dextramer, sorted from PBMCs, taken more than 13 days after the first yellow fever vaccination. The receptors shown here come from a man aged 18 to 30 who received the YFV17D yellow fever vaccine.

This clonotype was seen more than once but under ten times. The J gene is TRBJ2-1, the V gene TRBV4-3, with D possibly being TRBD2 (5 bases). Germline assignment: CDR1 LGHNA and CDR2 YSLEER. CDR3 length: 16 residues. Trimming left V 3 bases short and J 6 bases short, with 18 bases between. The CDR3 nucleotides read TGCGCCAGCAGCCATCATTCAGAGGGTCGGTTCAATGAGCAGTTCTTC. This sequence encodes CASSHHSEGRFNEQFF.

This clonotype was found a few times. V is TRBV5-1 and J is TRBJ1-1; TRBD1 might be the D (5 bases). CDR3 length equals 14 residues. V was clipped by 0 bases and J by 5 bases, with 11 bases between them. The germline gives CDR1 SGHRS, CDR2 YFSETQ. The CDR3 protein is CASSLVGVGTEAFF. For the CDR3, the DNA is TGCGCCAGCAGCTTGGTGGGGGTGGGGACTGAAGCTTTCTTT.

In this sample, this clonotype turned up a few times. The chain links TRBV7-9 to TRBJ1-2; 7 bases are a match to TRBD1. J gave up 3 bases and V 5 bases, and 6 bases lay outside the gene matches. There are 14 residues in the CDR3. CDR1 and CDR2 (germline): SEHNR, FQNEAQ (reference sequence). The CDR3 DNA follows: TGTGCCAGCAGCACTTCGACAGGGTACTATGGCTACACCTTC. Amino acid sequence: CASSTSTGYYGYTF.

This chain joins TRBV20-1 and TRBJ2-6; D gene uncertain. Germline lookup yields CDR1 DFQATT and CDR2 SNEGSKA (reference sequence). The ends were cut back, 0 bases at V and 0 bases at J, with 3 bases in the middle. CDR3 size: 14 residues. CDR3 amino acids: CSAREASGANVLTF. The CDR3 coding sequence is TGCAGTGCTAGAGAGGCCTCTGGGGCCAACGTCCTGACTTTC.

The V and J genes are TRBV29-1 and TRBJ1-3; no reliable D call. Germline CDR1 SQVTM, CDR2 ANQGSEA. V was clipped by 4 bases and J by 4 bases, with 8 bases between them. The CDR3 has 12 amino acids. The CDR3 region is CSVVVSGNTIYF. The DNA of the CDR3 is TGCAGCGTTGTAGTCTCCGGAAACACCATATATTTT. The full variable domain, rest sourced from reference TRBV29-1 and TRBJ1-3, is SAVISQKPSRDICQRGTSLTIQCQVDSQVTMMFWYRQQPGQSLTLIATANQGSEATYESGFVIDKFPISRPNLTFSTLTVSNMSPEDSSIYLCSVVVSGNTIYFGEGSWLTVV.

This clonotype was detected ten times or more. This sequence joins TRBV12-3 or TRBV12-4 and TRBJ2-5; tentatively, D is TRBD2 (6 bases). The CDR3 is 15 amino acids. V was trimmed by 4 bases and J by 2 bases, leaving 14 bases between them. CDR3 protein: CASSYAGGVQETQYF. CDR3 coding DNA: TGTGCCAGCAGTTATGCCGGCGGGGTGCAAGAGACCCAGTACTTC.

The V gene is TRBV7-9, the J gene TRBJ2-5, with 10 bases matching TRBD1. The CDR3 sequence is 17 residues long. V trimming: 6 bases; J trimming: 5 bases; junction bases outside the gene matches: 15. Per the germline V gene, CDR1 is SEHNR and CDR2 is FQNEAQ (reference sequence). CDR3 in amino acids: CASRPLTPGTGVETQYF. The CDR3 region has the DNA TGTGCCAGCAGACCGTTAACCCCCGGGACAGGGGTGGAGACCCAGTACTTC.

This rearrangement joins TRBV2 to TRBJ2-3; TRBD2 matches 13 bases. Germline-derived CDR1 and CDR2 are SNHLY and FYNNEI. The trim removed 6 bases at V and 5 bases at J, leaving 8 bases unmatched. The CDR3 totals 16 residues. CDR3 protein: CASRELAGGPGDTQYF. The CDR3 DNA sequence: TGTGCCAGCAGGGAACTAGCGGGGGGGCCCGGAGATACGCAGTATTTT.

This clonotype was counted many times. This rearrangement joins TRBV2 to TRBJ1-4; TRBD1 matches at 10 bases. J gave up 6 bases and V 8 bases, and 6 bases lay outside the gene matches. The CDR3 loop spans 14 amino acids. CDR1 is SNHLY and CDR2 is FYNNEI in the germline V gene. CDR3 protein: CASGPGTGDEKLFF. DNA of the CDR3: TGTGCCAGCGGACCCGGGACAGGGGATGAAAAACTGTTTTTT.

The CDR3 coding sequence is TGTGCCAGCAGTTTCGGGGGGGGGAAGCCCCAGCATTTT. Translation gives CASSFGGGKPQHF. V gene TRBV12-3 or TRBV12-4 combines with J gene TRBJ1-5; the D gene is possibly TRBD1 (5 bases). This CDR3 has 13 amino acids. V was trimmed by 3 bases and J by 8 bases, leaving 11 bases between them.

This clonotype was counted between two and nine times. The V and J genes are TRBV27 and TRBJ2-1; 12 nucleotides line up with TRBD2. The V gene's germline CDR1 is MNHEY and CDR2 SMNVEV (reference sequence). V gave up 7 bases and J gave up 7 bases; unmatched junction bases: 5. The CDR3 has 14 residues. The CDR3 DNA sequence: TGTGCCAGCACACTAGCGGGGGGATGGAATGAGCAGTTCTTC. Translation gives CASTLAGGWNEQFF.

The sample holds many counts of this clonotype. The chain has TRBV6-5 and TRBJ2-1; no clear D gene. This CDR3 is 11 amino acids long. V lost 4 bases to trimming and J lost 7 bases, with 5 bases between them. The V gene's germline CDR1 is MNHEY and CDR2 SVGAGI. CDR3 in amino acids: CASSFQNEQFF. CDR3 in DNA: TGTGCCAGCAGTTTCCAAAATGAGCAGTTCTTC.

V and J are TRBV20-1 and TRBJ2-3; D might be TRBD2 (7 bases). This CDR3 spans 16 amino acids. Germline-derived CDR1 and CDR2 are DFQATT and SNEGSKA (reference sequence). V was trimmed by 1 base and J by 2 bases, leaving 16 bases between them. The CDR3 loop is CSARAKGGLNTDTQYF. In DNA, the CDR3 is TGCAGTGCTAGAGCAAAGGGGGGGTTAAACACAGATACGCAGTATTTT.

The chain has TRBV3-1 and TRBJ1-5; D uncertain. Germline V gene sequence: CDR1 LGHDT, CDR2 YNNKEL (reference sequence). Trimming cost V 1 base and J 6 bases, with 10 bases left between them. The CDR3 sequence is 14 residues long. In nucleotides, the CDR3 is TGTGCCAGCAGCCAAGGGGGAGGCAGTCAGCCCCAGCATTTT. Its translation: CASSQGGGSQPQHF. Supplemented by reference TRBV3-1 and TRBJ1-5, the full variable domain reads DTAVSQTPKYLVTQMGNDKSIKCEQNLGHDTMYWYKQDSKKFLKIMFSYNNKELIINETVPNRFSPKSPDKAHLNLHINSLELGDSAVYFCASSQGGGSQPQHFGDGTRLSIL.